Presented here are 12 T cell receptor beta chains from one specimen sequenced in a study of blood T cell repertoires in COVID-19. The data were produced by immunoSEQ multiplex PCR, yet TCRdb's version contains in-frame clones alone and is incomplete. The sample yields 130,000 to 150,000 clones, approximately 80% seen once. The source material was peripheral blood. The receptors shown here come from a middle-aged woman with active or convalescent COVID-19.

A word on this clone: The same CDR3 arises from other DNA sequences in this sample as well. V is TRBV28 and J is TRBJ2-7, with 9 nucleotides matching TRBD1. There are 15 residues in the CDR3. V was pared by 2 bases and J by 3 bases, with 5 bases of the junction left unmatched. CDR1 MDHEN and CDR2 SYDVKM come from the germline V gene. The CDR3 DNA sequence: TGTGCCAGCAGTTTAGGGGGGACAGGGAGCTACGAGCAGTACTTC. It encodes CASSLGGTGSYEQYF.

J is TRBJ2-3 and V is TRBV5-1; 9 bases match TRBD1. This CDR3 has 16 residues. Germline V CDR1 and CDR2: SGHRS, YFSETQ. Trimming cost V 7 bases and J 4 bases; bases outside gene matches: 13. Here the CDR3 reads CASVPGQGARADTQYF. As DNA, the CDR3 is TGCGCCAGCGTCCCGGGACAGGGCGCAAGGGCAGATACGCAGTATTTT.

This clone was seen just once. Other DNA sequences in this specimen translate into the identical CDR3. This rearrangement joins TRBV7-9 to TRBJ1-2; possibly TRBD1 for D (5 bases). V was trimmed by 5 bases and J by 2 bases, leaving 12 bases between them. This CDR3 is 14 amino acids long. Germline V gene sequence: CDR1 SEHNR, CDR2 FQNEAQ (reference sequence). The chain's CDR3 is CASSLSGGNYGYTF. CDR3 in DNA: TGTGCCAGCAGCCTGTCGGGGGGGAACTATGGCTACACCTTC. The entire variable domain, with the rest obtained from reference TRBV7-9 and TRBJ1-2, is as follows: DTGVSQNPRHKITKRGQNVTFRCDPISEHNRLYWYRQTLGQGPEFLTYFQNEAQLEKSRLLSDRFSAERPKGSFSTLEIQRTEQGDSAMYLCASSLSGGNYGYTFGSGTRLTVV.

This clone was detected only a few times. The J gene is TRBJ1-4, the V gene TRBV28; 9 bases are shared with TRBD1. Germline V gene lookup returns CDR1 MDHEN and CDR2 SYDVKM. Trimming removed 8 bases from V and 8 bases from J; junction bases left unmatched: 6. CDR3 size: 13 residues. The CDR3 nucleotides are TGTGCCAGCGGGACAGGGTATGAAGAAAAACTGTTTTTT. Translating it yields CASGTGYEEKLFF.

The CDR3 nucleotides are TGTGCCAGCAGTCCAAAACCAGTACGGGTAGCCAAAAACATTCAGTACTTC. Protein product: CASSPKPVRVAKNIQYF. The J gene is TRBJ2-4, the V gene TRBV6-6; no reliable D call. The CDR3 extends over 17 amino acids. Trimming shortened V by 5 bases and J by 0 bases, and 17 bases separated the two germline ends. Germline values: CDR1 MNHNY, CDR2 SVGAGI (reference sequence).

This chain uses TRBV2 with TRBJ1-6, with D perhaps TRBD1 (5 bases). Germline CDR1 SNHLY, CDR2 FYNNEI. Trimming stripped 4 bases from V and 9 bases from J, with 19 bases between. The CDR3 runs 16 residues. The CDR3, as DNA: TGTGCCAGCAGTGGGGTCTATGGGGCCCCGCTTTCACCCCTCCACTTT. Amino acids: CASSGVYGAPLSPLHF.

This CDR3 reads CASSLKLTGNMNTEAFF. The CDR3 DNA reads as TGTGCCAGCAGCCTAAAATTGACAGGGAACATGAACACTGAAGCTTTCTTT. The genes are TRBV28 and TRBJ1-1; 7 bases agree with TRBD1. V shed 6 bases and J 0 bases; nucleotides not matched to a gene: 13. Per germline, CDR1 MDHEN and CDR2 SYDVKM. This CDR3 is built from 17 residues. Drawing the rest from reference TRBV28 and TRBJ1-1, the complete variable domain is DVKVTQSSRYLVKRTGEKVFLECVQDMDHENMFWYRQDPGLGLRLIYFSYDVKMKEKGDIPEGYSVSREKKERFSLILESASTNQTSMYLCASSLKLTGNMNTEAFFGQGTRLTVV.

The genes are TRBV28 and TRBJ1-2; weak D call: TRBD1 (5 bases). Germline V gene lookup returns CDR1 MDHEN and CDR2 SYDVKM. The CDR3 length is 17 residues. The V and J ends lost 8 bases and 1 base respectively, with 23 bases between them. The CDR3 protein is CASLVSIDSLVNYGYTF. Here the CDR3 DNA reads TGTGCCAGCCTAGTTTCGATCGACAGCCTCGTTAACTATGGCTACACCTTC.

The chain combines TRBV10-3 with TRBJ2-3; D might be TRBD1 (6 bases). The CDR3 is 15 residues long. The germline V gene has CDR1 ENHRY and CDR2 SYGVKD. The V gene lost 5 bases and the J gene lost 2 bases, with 14 bases spanning the gap. The CDR3 here is CAISPGHSYTDTQYF. The DNA for the CDR3 is TGTGCCATCAGTCCGGGACATTCTTACACAGATACGCAGTATTTT.

This clone turned up a few times. V and J are TRBV28 and TRBJ2-7; the D gene is possibly TRBD2 (6 bases). V was trimmed by 6 bases and J by 0 bases, leaving 15 bases between them. The germline V gene encodes CDR1 MDHEN and CDR2 SYDVKM. The CDR3 is 15 amino acids. CDR3 sequence (DNA): TGTGCCAGCAGGACCCGGGACTGGAGCTCCTACGAGCAGTACTTC. Protein sequence: CASRTRDWSSYEQYF.

The rearrangement joins TRBV11-3 to TRBJ2-1, with 8 positions matching TRBD1. Trimming at V came to 5 bases and at J to 4 bases, leaving 10 bases not matched to a gene. The V gene's germline CDR1 is SGHNT and CDR2 YENEEA. This CDR3 contains 16 residues. Here the CDR3 reads CASSLAGTGFYNEQFF. CDR3 nucleotide sequence: TGTGCCAGCAGCCTGGCCGGGACAGGATTTTACAATGAGCAGTTCTTC.

The chain recombines TRBV29-1 with TRBJ1-5; tentative D call: TRBD1 (5 bases). Trimming took off 4 bases at V and 1 base at J, with 11 bases between the two ends. CDR3 length equals 14 residues. Germline V gene data show CDR1 as SQVTM and CDR2 as ANQGSEA. CDR3 DNA: TGCAGCGTTGGGGGGGACCGGAGCAATCAGCCCCAGCATTTT. Residues: CSVGGDRSNQPQHF.